The 3 T cell receptor beta chains presented below share a single source sample, sequenced in a study of T cell responses to AZD1222 COVID-19 vaccine. Assay used: immunoSEQ multiplex PCR; TCRdb lists only in-frame clones, some missing. The profile shows about 110,000 clones, 87% of them singletons. Material: peripheral blood, obtained on day 0 of AZD1222 vaccination. The receptor source for this set is an adult in good health.

This clone was observed once. V gene TRBV7-3 combines with J gene TRBJ1-2, with no clear D. Germline loops: CDR1 SGHTA, CDR2 FQGTGA. The length of the CDR3 is 12 residues. V shed 8 bases and J shed 8 bases, with 15 bases lying between them. CDR3 loop: CASGSQTGGYTF. The CDR3 nucleotides are TGTGCCAGCGGATCTCAGACGGGCGGCTACACCTTC.

In its sample, this clone was seen once. The chain employs TRBV7-2 and TRBJ1-4; D might be TRBD1 (5 bases). The ends were cut back, 4 bases at V and 11 bases at J, with 14 bases in the middle. The CDR3 is 13 residues long. Germline assignment: CDR1 SGHTA and CDR2 FQGNSA. The CDR3 protein is CASSSRGGGKLFF. As DNA, the CDR3 is TGTGCCAGCAGCTCACGTGGGGGGGGGAAACTGTTTTTT.

V gene TRBV20-1 combines with J gene TRBJ1-2; TRBD1 matches 7 bases. The trim removed 4 bases at V and 10 bases at J, leaving 3 bases unmatched. The CDR3 covers 10 residues. Germline-derived CDR1 and CDR2 are DFQATT and SNEGSKA (reference sequence). Here the CDR3 reads CSATTGDYTF. The CDR3 bases are TGCAGTGCTACTACAGGGGACTACACCTTC.